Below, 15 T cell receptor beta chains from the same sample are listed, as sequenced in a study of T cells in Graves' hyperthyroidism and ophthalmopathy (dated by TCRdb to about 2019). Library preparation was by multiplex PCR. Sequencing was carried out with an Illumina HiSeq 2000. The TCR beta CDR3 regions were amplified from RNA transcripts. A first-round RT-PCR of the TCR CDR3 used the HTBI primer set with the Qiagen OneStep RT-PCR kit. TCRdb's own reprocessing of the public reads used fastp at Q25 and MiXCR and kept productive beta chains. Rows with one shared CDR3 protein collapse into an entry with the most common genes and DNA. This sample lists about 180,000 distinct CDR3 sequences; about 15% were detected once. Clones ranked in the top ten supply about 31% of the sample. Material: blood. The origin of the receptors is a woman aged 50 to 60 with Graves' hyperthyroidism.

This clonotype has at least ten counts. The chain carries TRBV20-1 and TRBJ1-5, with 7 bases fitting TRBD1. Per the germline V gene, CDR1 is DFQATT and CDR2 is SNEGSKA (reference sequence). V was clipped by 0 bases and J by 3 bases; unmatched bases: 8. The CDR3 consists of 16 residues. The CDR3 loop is CSAREPGQAHNQPQHF. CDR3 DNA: TGCAGTGCTAGAGAGCCCGGACAGGCGCACAATCAGCCCCAGCATTTT.

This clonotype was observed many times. The DNA for the CDR3 is TGTGCCAGCAGACCTCCTAGCGGGGGTACTAGCTCCTACAATGAGCAGTTCTTC. Translation: CASRPPSGGTSSYNEQFF. The chain recombines TRBV7-9 with TRBJ2-1; 10 nucleotides match TRBD2. Germline lookup yields CDR1 SEHNR and CDR2 FQNEAQ (reference sequence). The CDR3 runs to 18 residues. V gave up 6 bases and J gave up 0 bases; unmatched junction bases: 11. Supplemented by reference TRBV7-9 and TRBJ2-1, the full variable domain reads DTGVSQNPRHKITKRGQNVTFRCDPISEHNRLYWYRQTLGQGPEFLTYFQNEAQLEKSRLLSDRFSAERPKGSFSTLEIQRTEQGDSAMYLCASRPPSGGTSSYNEQFFGPGTRLTVL.

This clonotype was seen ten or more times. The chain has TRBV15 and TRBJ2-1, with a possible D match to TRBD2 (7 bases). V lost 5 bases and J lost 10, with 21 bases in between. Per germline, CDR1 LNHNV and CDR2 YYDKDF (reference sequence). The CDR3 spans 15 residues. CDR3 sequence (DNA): TGTGCCACCAGCCAAAGTTTTGAAGGGGGGGGGGAGCAGTTCTTC. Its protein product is CATSQSFEGGGEQFF.

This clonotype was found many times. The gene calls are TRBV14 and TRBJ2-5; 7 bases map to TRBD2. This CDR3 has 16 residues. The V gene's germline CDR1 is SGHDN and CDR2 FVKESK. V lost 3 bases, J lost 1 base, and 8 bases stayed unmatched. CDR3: CASSHERAGIQETQYF. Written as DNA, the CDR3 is TGTGCCAGCAGCCACGAAAGAGCGGGGATCCAAGAGACCCAGTACTTC.

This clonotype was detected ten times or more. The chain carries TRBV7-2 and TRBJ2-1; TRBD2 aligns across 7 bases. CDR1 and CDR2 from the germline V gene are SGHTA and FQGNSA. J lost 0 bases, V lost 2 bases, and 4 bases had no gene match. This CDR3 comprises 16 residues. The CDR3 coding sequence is TGTGCCAGCAGCTTATTGGGGGGGGGCTCCTACAATGAGCAGTTCTTC. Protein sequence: CASSLLGGGSYNEQFF.

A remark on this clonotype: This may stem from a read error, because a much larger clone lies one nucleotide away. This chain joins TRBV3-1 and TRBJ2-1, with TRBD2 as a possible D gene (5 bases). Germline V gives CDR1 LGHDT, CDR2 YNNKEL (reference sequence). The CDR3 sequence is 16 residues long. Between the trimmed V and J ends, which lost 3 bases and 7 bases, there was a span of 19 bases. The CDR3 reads CASSHPCRGLVNEQFF. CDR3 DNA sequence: TGTGCCAGCAGCCACCCGTGCCGGGGATTAGTGAATGAGCAGTTCTTC.

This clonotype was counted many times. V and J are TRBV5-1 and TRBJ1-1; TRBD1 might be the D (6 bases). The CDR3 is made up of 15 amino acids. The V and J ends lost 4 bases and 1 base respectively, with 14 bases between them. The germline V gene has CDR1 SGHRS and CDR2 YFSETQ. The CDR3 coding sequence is TGCGCCAGCAGCCAATGGGACATAACGAACACTGAAGCTTTCTTT. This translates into CASSQWDITNTEAFF.

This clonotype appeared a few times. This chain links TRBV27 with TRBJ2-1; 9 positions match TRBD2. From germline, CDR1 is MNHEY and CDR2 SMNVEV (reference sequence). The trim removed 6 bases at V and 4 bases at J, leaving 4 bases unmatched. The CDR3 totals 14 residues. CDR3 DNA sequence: TGTGCCAGCAGAGTTGCGGGAGGGTACAATGAGCAGTTCTTC. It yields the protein CASRVAGGYNEQFF.

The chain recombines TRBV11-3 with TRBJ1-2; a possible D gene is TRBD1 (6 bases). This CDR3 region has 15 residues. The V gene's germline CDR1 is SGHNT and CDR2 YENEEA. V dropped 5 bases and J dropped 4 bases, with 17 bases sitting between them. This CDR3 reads CASSGGAGLPYGYTF. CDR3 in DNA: TGTGCCAGCAGCGGGGGGGCAGGGCTGCCCTATGGCTACACCTTC.

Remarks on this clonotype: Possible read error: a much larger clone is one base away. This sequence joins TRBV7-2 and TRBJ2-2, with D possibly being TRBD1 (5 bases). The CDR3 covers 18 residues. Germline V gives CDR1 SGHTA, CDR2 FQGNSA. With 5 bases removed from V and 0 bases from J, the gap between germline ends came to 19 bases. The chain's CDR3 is CASSGSRVARSNTGELFF. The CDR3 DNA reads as TGTGCCAGCAGCGGTAGCAGGGTTGCCAGGTCGAACACCGGGGAGCTGTTTTTT.

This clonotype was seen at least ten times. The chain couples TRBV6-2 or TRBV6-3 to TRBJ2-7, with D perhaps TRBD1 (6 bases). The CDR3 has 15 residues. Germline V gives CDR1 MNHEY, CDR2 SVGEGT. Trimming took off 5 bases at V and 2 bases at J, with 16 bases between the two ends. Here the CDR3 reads CASSLDSLHTYEQYF. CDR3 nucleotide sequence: TGTGCCAGCAGTCTGGACAGCCTACATACCTACGAGCAGTACTTC.

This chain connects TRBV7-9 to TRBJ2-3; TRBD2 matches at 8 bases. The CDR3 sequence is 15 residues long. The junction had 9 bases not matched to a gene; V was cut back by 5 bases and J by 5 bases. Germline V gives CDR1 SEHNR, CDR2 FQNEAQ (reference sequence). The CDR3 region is CASSPRLASIDTQYF. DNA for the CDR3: TGTGCCAGCAGCCCAAGACTAGCGTCCATAGATACGCAGTATTTT.

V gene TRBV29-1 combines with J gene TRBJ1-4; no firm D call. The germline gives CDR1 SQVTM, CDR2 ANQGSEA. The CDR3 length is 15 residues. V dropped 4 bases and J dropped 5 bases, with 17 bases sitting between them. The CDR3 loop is CSVVFPLKGNEKLFF. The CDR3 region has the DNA TGCAGCGTTGTGTTTCCACTTAAAGGAAATGAAAAACTGTTTTTT. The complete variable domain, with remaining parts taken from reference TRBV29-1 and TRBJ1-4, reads SAVISQKPSRDICQRGTSLTIQCQVDSQVTMMFWYRQQPGQSLTLIATANQGSEATYESGFVIDKFPISRPNLTFSTLTVSNMSPEDSSIYLCSVVFPLKGNEKLFFGSGTQLSVL.

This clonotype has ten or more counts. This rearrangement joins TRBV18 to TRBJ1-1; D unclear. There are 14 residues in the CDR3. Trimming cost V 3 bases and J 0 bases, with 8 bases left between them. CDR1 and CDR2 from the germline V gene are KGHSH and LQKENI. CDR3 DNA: TGTGCCAGCTCACCGGACTTGATGAACACTGAAGCTTTCTTT. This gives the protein CASSPDLMNTEAFF. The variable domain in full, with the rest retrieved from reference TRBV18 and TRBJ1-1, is NAGVMQNPRHLVRRRGQEARLRCSPMKGHSHVYWYRQLPEEGLKFMVYLQKENIIDESGMPKERFSAEFPKEGPSILRIQQVVRGDSAAYFCASSPDLMNTEAFFGQGTRLTVV.

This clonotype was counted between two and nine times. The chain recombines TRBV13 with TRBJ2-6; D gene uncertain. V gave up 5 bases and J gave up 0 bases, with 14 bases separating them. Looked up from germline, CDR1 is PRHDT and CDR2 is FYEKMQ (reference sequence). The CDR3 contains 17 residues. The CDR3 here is CASSSLRPSSGANVLTF. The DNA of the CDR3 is TGTGCCAGCAGCAGCTTGCGGCCGAGCTCTGGGGCCAACGTCCTGACTTTC.